The entry that follows covers one TCR beta chain sequence. Source study methods: From reference gene primer amplification, estimates of nucleated cell counts were derived. The assay was immunoSEQ multiplex PCR, and TCRdb's table has in-frame clones only and misses some. V and J calls and clone size are those listed in that table; D and trimming were worked out from the DNA. The table shows approximately 50,000 clones, with about 85% occurring only once. With 1 base clipped from V and 0 bases from J, the junction kept 3 bases outside the gene matches. This CDR3 comprises 16 residues. The germline V gene encodes CDR1 MGHRA and CDR2 YSYEKL. This sample is part of a study of blood T cell repertoires in COVID-19. In the study overall: Material from acute and convalescent COVID-19 was sourced from the United States, Italy and Spain. PBMCs, B-cell-depleted T cells, or T cells were the source of the cDNA or gDNA that made up the material.

Sequencing was done on a sample of peripheral blood. This chain joins TRBV4-1 and TRBJ2-3; 8 nucleotides align to TRBD2. This clonotype was sampled from a man aged 55-75 years with acute or convalescent COVID-19. The DNA for the CDR3 is TGCGCCAGCAGCCAAGTTAGCGGGATTAGCACAGATACGCAGTATTTT. This codes for CASSQVSGISTDTQYF.